The clone carrying this T cell receptor beta chain was seen a few times. The data are from a study of tumor and adjacent non-tumor tissue in lung cancer. Study information: Histology: around 13 adenocarcinoma, a couple of squamous cell carcinoma, 1 small cell lung cancer.

TCRbeta libraries were built with three rounds of nested PCR, modified from ARM-PCR. Via MiXCR, TCRdb re-called the multiplex PCR reads, giving one row per CDR3 protein. The sample gives 70,000 to 95,000 distinct CDR3 sequences, less than 85% of which show up once; under 40% is in the top ten. RNA was extracted from bulk tissue without any cell sorting. Distant lung tissue was collected more than 3 cm away from the tumor edge. Chemotherapy-naive patients with new lung cancer underwent thoracic surgery in China, August–late 2014. This CDR3 has 13 amino acids. CDR1 MDHEN and CDR2 SYDVKM come from the germline V gene.

Specimen: distant non-tumor lung tissue. The source is a man in his sixties or seventies with non-small cell lung cancer. The rearrangement joins TRBV28 to TRBJ1-1; D perhaps matches TRBD1 (6 bases). CDR3 amino acids: CVSSPQGRNEAFF. The CDR3 bases are TGTGTAAGCAGCCCACAGGGTAGGAATGAAGCTTTCTTT.